This is a list of T cell receptor beta chains from one sample in a study of blood T cells in healthy people across ages. TCRdb independently ran MiXCR on the 5' RACE reads; one entry per CDR3 protein. The sample contains hundreds of thousands of distinct CDR3 sequences, approximately 30% of which appear only once. Sequencing was done on a sample of blood. The receptor source for this set is a woman aged 80 or older in good health. The CDR3 runs from the conserved cysteine through the conserved F or W. D genes are given only for firm matches. Clone size is not always given. Where it is, it says once, few, many or a class for expanded clones.

NA	TRBV12-3/TRBV12-4	TRBJ2-7	NA	TGTGCCAGCTGTCGTTCCTGGGGCGCGTACGAGCAGTACTTC	CASCRSWGAYEQYF
many	TRBV4-1	TRBJ2-1	NA	TGCGCCAGCAGCCAAGCGGCTAGAGATGAGCAGTTCTTC	CASSQAARDEQFF
NA	TRBV9	TRBJ1-1	NA	TGTGCCAGCAGCGTAGCTTTAAGTTACACTGAAGCTTTCTTT	CASSVALSYTEAFF
NA	TRBV6-6	TRBJ1-2	NA	TGTGCCAGCACCGGAGGGGGGGCAGGCGGCTATGGCTACACCTTC	CASTGGGAGGYGYTF
many	TRBV7-2	TRBJ2-3	TRBD2	TGTGCCAGCAGCCCCGGACTAGCGGGGGGAACTAGCACAGATACGCAGTATTTT	CASSPGLAGGTSTDTQYF
many	TRBV6-5	TRBJ2-7	TRBD2	TGTGCCAGCAGATCACTAGCGGGGGCTTCCTACGAGCAGTACTTC	CASRSLAGASYEQYF
many	TRBV12-3/TRBV12-4	TRBJ1-6	NA	TGTGCCAGCAGTTTAGGCTCCTATAATTCACCCCTCCACTTT	CASSLGSYNSPLHF
few	TRBV10-3	TRBJ1-3	NA	TGTGCCATCAGTGGACAGGAAAGGAGGTTGATTGGAAACACCATATATTTT	CAISGQERRLIGNTIYF
NA	TRBV27	TRBJ1-2	NA	TGTGCCAGTAGGTCAGAAATTTCACCTTATGGCTACACCTTC	CASRSEISPYGYTF
few	TRBV30	TRBJ1-2	NA	TGTGCCTGGACGTTCGGGGCGAGAACCTATGGCTACACCTTC	CAWTFGARTYGYTF
few	TRBV14	TRBJ1-1	NA	TGTGCCAGCAGCCAAGGTGCAGGTCAGAACACTGAAGCTTTCTTT	CASSQGAGQNTEAFF
many	TRBV20-1	TRBJ1-1	NA	TGCAGTGCTACCCCCGGGGGACCGAACACTGAAGCTTTCTTT	CSATPGGPNTEAFF
many	TRBV20-1	TRBJ1-1	NA	TGCAGTGTTAGTACGGGTTTTGTCACTGAAGCTTTCTTT	CSVSTGFVTEAFF
NA	TRBV5-1	TRBJ2-7	TRBD2	TGCGCCAGCAGCTCCATTAGCGGGGGGCACTACAATGAGCAGTACTTC	CASSSISGGHYNEQYF
few	TRBV12-3/TRBV12-4	TRBJ2-2	TRBD1	TGTGCCAGCAGTCCTGACAGGGTGGAGGCCGGGGAGCTGTTTTTT	CASSPDRVEAGELFF